A selection of T cell receptor beta chains follows, all from one sample in a study of OX40 agonist ivuxolimab in advanced cancers. Assay: immunoSEQ multiplex PCR; the TCRdb copy retains only in-frame clones and omits some. The table shows 90,000 to 100,000 clones, with around 85% occurring only once. Sequencing was performed on CD4+ or CD8+ T cells sorted from blood, taken in a trial of the OX40 agonist ivuxolimab. The source is an adult with an advanced solid tumor such as melanoma, head and neck, liver or kidney cancer. Both conserved end residues are part of each CDR3. The D gene is left open where the match is weak. Size is stated for part of the rows, as once, few or many counts, or as a class when the clone is expanded.

TRBJ1-4 | NA | TRBV11-2 | NA | TGTGCCAGCAGCCCAGCTAATCGGATAAGTGAAAAACTGTTTTTT | CASSPANRISEKLFF
TRBJ2-3 | NA | TRBV5-6 | NA | TGTGCCAGCAGCTTGGCTGTGGACACAGATACGCAGTATTTT | CASSLAVDTDTQYF
TRBJ1-2 | NA | TRBV30 | NA | TGTGCCTGTCGGGTTACAGGAACTAACTATGGCTACACCTTC | CACRVTGTNYGYTF
TRBJ2-1 | TRBD1 | TRBV7-6 | NA | TGTGCCAGCAGCTTCGGACAGGGTTCCTACAATGAGCAGTTCTTC | CASSFGQGSYNEQFF
TRBJ1-2 | NA | TRBV5-1 | NA | TGCGCCAGCAGCTTCGGCTCCACGGGGGGAGACGGCTACACCTTC | CASSFGSTGGDGYTF
TRBJ2-7 | NA | TRBV11-2 | NA | TGTGCCAGCAGCCTAAACCAAGACTACGAGCAGTACTTC | CASSLNQDYEQYF
TRBJ1-5 | NA | TRBV30 | few | TGTGCCTGGAGTGAAACGGAGAATCAGCCCCAGCATTTT | CAWSETENQPQHF
TRBJ1-2 | TRBD1 | TRBV10-3 | NA | TGTGCCATAGGGGGACAGGGGAACTATGGCTACACCTTC | CAIGGQGNYGYTF
TRBJ1-3 | NA | TRBV4-2 | NA | TGTGCCAGCAGCCAAAGGGCGGGGGGGTCTGGAAACACCATATATTTT | CASSQRAGGSGNTIYF
TRBJ2-5 | NA | TRBV9 | once | TGTGCCAGCAGCGTAGCTGCAGGGGTAGGAGAGACCCAGTACTTC | CASSVAAGVGETQYF
TRBJ2-3 | NA | TRBV7-8 | few | TGTGCCAGCAGCCAAGGGACCCTCGCACTTACAGATACGCAGTATTTT | CASSQGTLALTDTQYF
TRBJ2-7 | TRBD2 | TRBV6-5 | NA | TGTGCCAGCAGTTACACCGCGGGAGCTCAGTACGAGCAGTACTTC | CASSYTAGAQYEQYF
TRBJ2-6 | TRBD1 | TRBV13 | NA | TGTGCCAGCAGCTTAGAAACTCCCCTTGGACAGGCCGAATCTGGGGCCAACGTCCTGACTTTC | CASSLETPLGQAESGANVLTF
TRBJ1-6 | TRBD1 | TRBV18 | NA | TGTGCCAGCTCACCAGAGACAGGGAATAATTCACCCCTCCACTTT | CASSPETGNNSPLHF
TRBJ2-7 | NA | TRBV7-8 | once | TGTGCCAGCAGCCCCCAGACAGGATTCTCCTACGAGCAGTACTTC | CASSPQTGFSYEQYF
TRBJ1-3 | TRBD1 | TRBV7-2 | few | TGTGCCAGCAGCTTAAACAGGGGTGAAAACACCATATATTTT | CASSLNRGENTIYF
TRBJ2-5 | NA | TRBV21-1 | NA | TGTGCCAGCAGCATATCCCGGGCGAAGACCCAGTACTTC | CASSISRAKTQYF
TRBJ1-5 | NA | TRBV28 | NA | TGTGCCAGCAGTTTCACTGACCCCACTATGACCCAGCATTTT | CASSFTDPTMTQHF
TRBJ2-5 | NA | TRBV6-1 | NA | TGTGCCAGCAGGGCAAGGGTCGGGGAGACCCAGTACTTC | CASRARVGETQYF
TRBJ2-5 | NA | TRBV4-2 | NA | TGTGCCAGCAGCCAGAGGTGGCAAGAGACCCAGTACTTC | CASSQRWQETQYF
TRBJ1-1 | TRBD1 | TRBV6-1 | NA | TGTGCCAGCAGGGGACAGGGCGACACTGAAGCTTTCTTT | CASRGQGDTEAFF
TRBJ1-5 | NA | TRBV6-1 | NA | TGTGCCAGCATGGCCAGTTATCAGCCCCAGCATTTT | CASMASYQPQHF
TRBJ2-7 | TRBD1 | TRBV4-1 | once | TGCGCCAGCAGCCAACGGGACAGAGACCCTTACGAGCAGTACTTC | CASSQRDRDPYEQYF
TRBJ1-2 | NA | TRBV6-5 | NA | TGTGCCAGCAGTTACCTACTGGGGCCGAGTGGCTACACCTTC | CASSYLLGPSGYTF
TRBJ2-1 | TRBD2 | TRBV5-6 | once | TGTGCCAGCAGCTTGAAAGTTAGCGGGGGACTAGGGGAGCAGTTCTTC | CASSLKVSGGLGEQFF
TRBJ1-1 | NA | TRBV5-4 | few | TGTGCCAGCAGCTTGCCCAGCGGCGGCGGCACTGAAGCTTTCTTT | CASSLPSGGGTEAFF
TRBJ2-1 | NA | TRBV25-1 | few | TGTGCCAGCTCCGAAGGAGCGAGGAATGAGCAGTTCTTC | CASSEGARNEQFF
TRBJ1-3 | TRBD1 | TRBV5-1 | NA | TGCGCCAGCAGACCAGGGGGCAGTGGAAACACCATATATTTT | CASRPGGSGNTIYF
TRBJ2-6 | TRBD2 | TRBV28 | NA | TGTGCCCATGGGGGGGTCTCTGGGGCCAACGTCCTGACTTTC | CAHGGVSGANVLTF
TRBJ1-5 | NA | TRBV4-2 | NA | TGTGCCAGCAGCCAACAGGGGATCAATCAGCCCCAGCATTTT | CASSQQGINQPQHF
TRBJ1-6 | NA | TRBV6-5 | few | TGTGCCAGCAGTTACACGGCCGTCCGGGGTAATTCACCCCTCCACTTT | CASSYTAVRGNSPLHF
TRBJ2-7 | TRBD2 | TRBV19 | NA | TGTGCCAGTAGTTTATCCTTGGCGGGAGTAGGCGAGCAGTACTTC | CASSLSLAGVGEQYF
TRBJ2-1 | NA | TRBV6-5 | NA | TGTGCCAGCAGACTTACCGGGACTGGAAACAATGAGCAGTTCTTC | CASRLTGTGNNEQFF
TRBJ2-2 | NA | TRBV7-3 | few | TGTGCCAGCAGCTTATCTCCCCGGGGGGCCGATTCCGGGGAGCTGTTTTTT | CASSLSPRGADSGELFF
TRBJ2-2 | TRBD2 | TRBV9 | NA | TGTGCCAGCAGCCCTAGCGGGGCGAACACCGGGGAGCTGTTTTTT | CASSPSGANTGELFF
TRBJ1-1 | TRBD1 | TRBV9 | NA | TGTGCCAGCAGGCCACAGGGGGGACATTCTTCCCCGGAGGCTTTCTTT | CASRPQGGHSSPEAFF
TRBJ1-2 | TRBD1 | TRBV9 | NA | TGTGCCAGCAGCACGGGACAGGGTTCTGGCTATGGCTACACCTTC | CASSTGQGSGYGYTF
TRBJ2-4 | TRBD2 | TRBV6-1 | NA | TGTGCCAGCAGTGAAGGGTTAGCGGGAGCCAAAAACATTCAGTACTTC | CASSEGLAGAKNIQYF
TRBJ2-3 | NA | TRBV7-9 | NA | TGTGCCAGCAGCTTAATGCTAGCAGCAGATACGCAGTATTTT | CASSLMLAADTQYF
TRBJ1-3 | TRBD1 | TRBV7-9 | NA | TGTGCCAGCAGCTTAGCGGACAGGGCTGGAAACACCATATATTTT | CASSLADRAGNTIYF